The sequence of this T cell receptor beta chain was determined in a study of T cells in Graves' hyperthyroidism and ophthalmopathy. Study at large: Peripheral blood was taken when the disease was first diagnosed, before any treatment began. Study-wide points: Progression to ophthalmopathy was predicted a median of approximately 6.4 months early.

This clonotype appeared many times. The antigen remains unidentified. Amplified regions were TCR beta CDR3 sequences from RNA transcripts. Initially, a first-round RT-PCR of the TCR CDR3 employed the HTBI primer set. TCRdb fed the multiplex PCR reads into MiXCR, producing one record per CDR3 protein. The top ten hold under 20% of the sample, which has over 500,000 distinct CDR3 sequences, about a sixth seen once. V was trimmed by 2 bases and J by 2 bases, leaving 8 bases between them. Germline CDR1 reads SGHRS; CDR2 reads YFSETQ. The CDR3 sequence is 14 residues long. Clinical Activity Scores of at least 3, NOSPECS grades of at least 4 and durations under 3 months characterized ophthalmopathy patients. Diagnostic decisions used clinical symptoms, serum thyroxine and TRAb, thyroid ultrasound and orbital computed tomography.

The TCR comes from a young woman with Graves' ophthalmopathy. The chain recombines TRBV5-1 with TRBJ1-3, with D unresolved. Sequences were obtained from blood. The CDR3 DNA reads as TGCGCCAGCAGCTTTGAAGGGCCTGGAAACACCATATATTTT. As protein: CASSFEGPGNTIYF.